These 8 T cell receptor beta chains were sequenced from one sample in a study of cytomegalovirus exposure and HLA in healthy donors. The study ran its PCR with 60 Vbeta and 13 Jbeta primers. Some clones are missing from TCRdb's copy, which holds only in-frame ones; the method was immunoSEQ multiplex PCR. The sample yields more than 140,000 clones, approximately 79% seen once. Source material: PBMCs. All receptors derive from a male donor in good health and CMV-seronegative.

This sequence joins TRBV18 and TRBJ1-2; TRBD1 matches 8 bases. Germline V gene sequence: CDR1 KGHSH, CDR2 LQKENI. Unmatched junction bases numbered 4, after V lost 2 bases and J lost 2 bases. This CDR3 is built from 15 residues. Here the CDR3 DNA reads TGTGCCAGCTCACCAGGACAGGGAACCAACTATGGCTACACCTTC. Translation gives CASSPGQGTNYGYTF.

The V gene is TRBV19, the J gene TRBJ2-3; TRBD2 agrees at 16 bases. Germline V gene lookup returns CDR1 LNHDA and CDR2 SQIVND (reference sequence). V shed 5 bases, J shed 1 base, and the junction held 6 bases outside the gene matches. CDR3 length: 18 amino acids. The CDR3 DNA reads as TGTGCCAGTAGTGGGGGACTAGCGGGAGGGCCCGGCACAGATACGCAGTATTTT. Translating gives CASSGGLAGGPGTDTQYF.

V usage is TRBV27 and J usage is TRBJ2-7; the match to TRBD2 covers 13 bases. Germline-derived CDR1 and CDR2 are MNHEY and SMNVEV (reference sequence). V lost 6 bases, J lost 4 bases, and 6 bases stayed unmatched. The CDR3 sequence is 15 residues long. This chain's CDR3 is CASRRTSGRWYEQYF. CDR3 in DNA: TGTGCCAGCAGAAGGACTAGCGGGAGATGGTACGAGCAGTACTTC.

CDR3 coding DNA: TGTGCCAGCAGTGTAGCGGACACAGGGACTGGAAACACCATATATTTT. Translating gives CASSVADTGTGNTIYF. The chain uses TRBV6-1 and TRBJ1-3; possible D gene TRBD1, 6 bases. V was cut by 4 bases and J by 2 bases, with 15 bases left in between. Germline CDR1 reads MNHNS; CDR2 reads SASEGT. The CDR3 loop spans 16 amino acids.

V gene TRBV5-4 combines with J gene TRBJ1-2, with 7 bases matching TRBD1. This CDR3 comprises 13 residues. V lost 5 bases to trimming and J lost 5 bases; unmatched junction nucleotides: 6. The germline V gene encodes CDR1 SGHNT and CDR2 YYREEE (reference sequence). Here the CDR3 DNA reads TGTGCCAGCAGTTCGGACAGGACATATGGCTACACCTTC. Translating it yields CASSSDRTYGYTF.

The V and J genes are TRBV9 and TRBJ1-1, with no clear D. The germline CDR1 and CDR2 sequences are SGDLS and YYNGEE. V was pared by 0 bases and J by 1 base, with 7 bases between. The CDR3 runs 14 residues. The DNA of the CDR3 is TGTGCCAGCAGCGTAGGGGCCTCGAACACTGAAGCTTTCTTT. This translates into CASSVGASNTEAFF. The whole variable domain, filled in from reference TRBV9 and TRBJ1-1, reads DSGVTQTPKHLITATGQRVTLRCSPRSGDLSVYWYQQSLDQGLQFLIQYYNGEERAKGNILERFSAQQFPDLHSELNLSSLELGDSALYFCASSVGASNTEAFFGQGTRLTVV.

This chain uses TRBV5-1 with TRBJ2-1; 8 nucleotides align to TRBD1. Germline CDR1 SGHRS, CDR2 YFSETQ. Unmatched junction bases numbered 9, after V lost 1 base and J lost 6 bases. This CDR3 has 16 amino acids. The CDR3 sequence: CASSLKGQGALNEQFF. DNA of the CDR3: TGCGCCAGCAGCTTGAAGGGTCAGGGGGCCCTCAATGAGCAGTTCTTC.

The J gene is TRBJ2-7, the V gene TRBV6-6; 13 bases line up with TRBD2. V lost 2 bases and J lost 2; bases outside the gene matches: 0. Germline-derived CDR1 and CDR2 are MNHNY and SVGAGI (reference sequence). The CDR3 extends over 15 amino acids. CDR3 coding DNA: TGTGCCAGCAGTTACGGACTAGCGGGAGCCTACGAGCAGTACTTC. Protein product: CASSYGLAGAYEQYF.